The TCR beta chain described here comes from a study of glioma-infiltrating T cells after dendritic cell vaccination. No glioblastoma patient carried an isocitrate dehydrogenase mutation. With regard to this clone: Antigen: not known.

TCRB CDR3 was amplified from 2 ug genomic DNA or less. Primers: 60 V beta forward and 13 J beta reverse. Repertoires were generated with immunoSEQ multiplex PCR, while TCRdb's copy carries only in-frame clones and drops some. The sample records more than 30,000 clones, approximately 90% being singletons. The V gene's germline CDR1 is MNHEY and CDR2 SMNVEV (reference sequence). The CDR3 runs to 15 residues. V shed 6 bases, J shed 2 bases, and the junction held 10 bases outside the gene matches. Regarding the study as a whole: Higher pretreatment TIL content predicted longer progression-free time and survival.

The chain has TRBV27 and TRBJ2-7, with TRBD1 identical over 7 bases. Sequencing used blood, obtained before dendritic cell vaccination. The origin of this receptor is a human donor with glioblastoma. In DNA form, the CDR3 reads TGTGCCAGCAGACCTAAGGGGGCGCGGGCCTACGAGCAGTACTTC. It specifies CASRPKGARAYEQYF.